The clone carrying this TCR beta chain was recorded many times. Its specificity is unknown. This CDR3 region has 15 residues. Per germline, CDR1 MNHEY and CDR2 SVGAGI. V gave up 0 bases and J gave up 2 bases; unmatched junction bases: 3. TCRdb re-called the RT-PCR reads through MiXCR, storing one row per CDR3 protein. The sample lists 500,000 to 600,000 distinct CDR3 sequences, approximately 7.6% occurring once. The data are from a study of response to subunit inactivated influenza vaccine. Study-level results: Authors suggested few new T cells are recruited by each seasonal influenza vaccination.

V usage is TRBV6-5 and J usage is TRBJ1-1, with 7 positions matching TRBD1. The sequence was obtained from a man between 45 and 75 years old who received an inactivated influenza vaccine. The sample in question was PBMCs from blood, obtained 23 to 25 months after vaccination. The DNA for the CDR3 is TGTGCCAGCAGTTACTCCGGGACAGCCAACACTGAAGCTTTCTTT. Its translation is CASSYSGTANTEAFF.